The next 12 T cell receptor beta chains were all read from a single sample in a study of coeliac disease. Measured with immunoSEQ multiplex PCR; TCRdb has only the in-frame clones, and not every one. The sample records about 6,500 clones, under 80% being singletons. Sequenced sample: lymphocytes from the gut lamina propria. The receptors originated from a man aged 55 to 70 with celiac disease on a gluten-free diet.

By sample fraction, this clone is medium-sized. V usage is TRBV5-1 and J usage is TRBJ2-2; 10 bases map to TRBD1. The CDR3 length is 15 residues. Germline V gene lookup returns CDR1 SGHRS and CDR2 YFSETQ. Trimming at V came to 5 bases and at J to 3 bases, leaving 4 bases not matched to a gene. CDR3 sequence reads: CASSRQGADTGELFF. For the CDR3, the DNA is TGCGCCAGCAGTCGACAGGGGGCTGACACCGGGGAGCTGTTTTTT.

J is TRBJ2-7 and V is TRBV28; 9 nucleotides match TRBD1. Looked up from germline, CDR1 is MDHEN and CDR2 is SYDVKM. This CDR3 comprises 16 residues. Losses at the gene ends were 10 bases for V and 3 bases for J; bases not matched to a gene: 16. CDR3 loop: CAIQGGLGTGLYEQYF. Written as DNA, the CDR3 is TGTGCCATCCAAGGCGGCCTCGGGACAGGGCTCTACGAGCAGTACTTC. The variable domain in full, completed from reference TRBV28 and TRBJ2-7, reads DVKVTQSSRYLVKRTGEKVFLECVQDMDHENMFWYRQDPGLGLRLIYFSYDVKMKEKGDIPEGYSVSREKKERFSLILESASTNQTSMYLCAIQGGLGTGLYEQYFGPGTRLTVT.

This clone was seen a handful of times. The chain links TRBV5-1 to TRBJ2-1, with TRBD1 identical over 8 bases. Germline V gene sequence: CDR1 SGHRS, CDR2 YFSETQ. The length of the CDR3 is 13 residues. The V and J ends lost 4 bases and 12 bases, in that order; junction bases with no gene match: 9. CDR3 in amino acids: CASSLLTGVGQFF. In DNA, the CDR3 is TGCGCCAGCAGCCTCCTGACAGGGGTGGGGCAGTTCTTC.

The table lists this clone with a few counts. This sequence joins TRBV28 and TRBJ1-4; 7 bases agree with TRBD1. The germline V gene has CDR1 MDHEN and CDR2 SYDVKM. With 2 bases clipped from V and 7 bases from J, the junction kept 7 bases outside the gene matches. CDR3 length equals 15 residues. The CDR3 nucleotides are TGTGCCAGCAGTTTAAGTGTGGCAGGGGGTGAAAAACTGTTTTTT. It translates to CASSLSVAGGEKLFF.

Only a few counts were recorded for this clone. The chain uses TRBV7-8 and TRBJ2-3; 8 bases are shared with TRBD1. In germline, CDR1 is SGHVS, CDR2 FQNEAQ. This CDR3 has 15 amino acids. V trimming: 2 bases; J trimming: 5 bases; junction bases outside the gene matches: 6. The CDR3 region has the DNA TGTGCCAGCAGCTTACAGGGGGCGTTGGGAGATACGCAGTATTTT. Protein: CASSLQGALGDTQYF. Supplemented by reference TRBV7-8 and TRBJ2-3, the full variable domain reads GAGVSQSPRYKVAKRGQDVALRCDPISGHVSLFWYQQALGQGPEFLTYFQNEAQLDKSGLPSDRFFAERPEGSVSTLKIQRTQQEDSAVYLCASSLQGALGDTQYFGPGTRLTVL.

The count of this clone is one. The chain carries TRBV11-1 and TRBJ2-5, with 9 bases that match TRBD1. The DNA end is a closer match to TRBJ2-7, so the J assignment may be wrong. The CDR3 sequence is 15 residues long. Germline CDR1 reads SGHAT; CDR2 reads FQDESV (reference sequence). CDR3 bases: TGTGCCAGCAGGACCCCGGGACAGGGATCCCACGAGCAGTACTTC. Residues: CASRTPGQGSHEQYF.

The gene calls are TRBV5-1 and TRBJ2-1, with 8 bases fitting TRBD1. Germline values: CDR1 SGHRS, CDR2 YFSETQ. This CDR3 is 15 amino acids long. V trimming: 3 bases; J trimming: 3 bases; junction bases outside the gene matches: 5. The CDR3 sequence: CASSWRDRLYNEQFF. The CDR3 DNA reads as TGCGCCAGCAGCTGGAGGGACAGGCTCTACAATGAGCAGTTCTTC.

The genes are TRBV6-1 and TRBJ1-3, with a tentative D call TRBD1 (6 bases). The CDR3 has 16 amino acids. Deletions cut 2 bases from V and 4 bases from J, with 15 bases between. Germline CDR1 and CDR2: MNHNS and SASEGT. CDR3 sequence reads: CASSELGGARGNTIYF. DNA of the CDR3: TGTGCCAGCAGTGAACTGGGGGGGGCGCGAGGAAACACCATATATTTT.

This clone was found a few times. The V gene is TRBV10-3, the J gene TRBJ2-3; a weak D match, TRBD2 (7 bases). V dropped 11 bases and J dropped 0 bases, with 15 bases sitting between them. The CDR3 extends over 14 amino acids. Germline V gene sequence: CDR1 ENHRY, CDR2 SYGVKD. DNA of the CDR3: TGTGCCTCAGGGGAGGGATTTAGCACAGATACGCAGTATTTT. Its translation: CASGEGFSTDTQYF.

The V and J genes are TRBV10-3 and TRBJ1-1; D is possibly TRBD1 (5 bases). This CDR3 contains 12 residues. Per the germline V gene, CDR1 is ENHRY and CDR2 is SYGVKD. Trimming shortened V by 3 bases and J by 6 bases, and 8 bases separated the two germline ends. The CDR3 here is CAISESGAEAFF. The CDR3 DNA is TGTGCCATCAGTGAATCGGGGGCTGAAGCTTTCTTT.

The chain employs TRBV7-9 and TRBJ1-2; D is undetermined. Germline-derived CDR1 and CDR2 are SEHNR and FQNEAQ (reference sequence). This CDR3 contains 14 residues. V lost 2 bases to trimming and J lost 2 bases, with 9 bases between them. The CDR3 is CASSLTAGNYGYTF. In nucleotides, the CDR3 is TGTGCCAGCAGCTTAACTGCGGGGAACTATGGCTACACCTTC.

This sequence joins TRBV6-1 and TRBJ1-2; a possible D gene is TRBD1 (5 bases). Germline-derived CDR1 and CDR2 are MNHNS and SASEGT. The CDR3 spans 13 residues. Deletions cut 6 bases from V and 3 bases from J, with 11 bases between. CDR3 loop: CASSPGGDYGYTF. The CDR3, as DNA: TGTGCCAGCAGCCCGGGAGGGGACTATGGCTACACCTTC.